A selection of T cell receptor beta chains follows, all from one sample in a study of blood T cell repertoires in COVID-19. Only in-frame clones appear in the TCRdb table, and some are missing; sequencing was by immunoSEQ multiplex PCR. The sample shows about 120,000 clones, approximately 83% of them seen only once. Input material: peripheral blood. Receptor source: a woman older than 75 with acute or convalescent COVID-19. CDR3s include the opening cysteine and the closing phenylalanine or tryptophan. The D gene is left open where the match is weak. Clone size appears in some rows only: once, few, many, or a class for an expanded clone.

J gene | clone size | D gene | V gene | CDR3 protein | CDR3 DNA
TRBJ2-5 | - | TRBD2 | TRBV7-8 | CASSFSGARQETQYF | TGTGCCAGCAGCTTTAGCGGGGCTAGACAAGAGACCCAGTACTTC
TRBJ1-5 | - | TRBD1 | TRBV4-1 | CASSPGPGQKKPQHF | TGCGCCAGCAGCCCGGGACCGGGACAGAAGAAGCCCCAGCATTTT
TRBJ1-4 | - | TRBD1 | TRBV5-1 | CASSSKDRGRRDEKLFF | TGCGCCAGCAGCTCGAAGGACAGGGGGCGTAGAGATGAAAAACTGTTTTTT
TRBJ2-2 | - | - | TRBV11-3 | CASSQPGKNTGELFF | TGTGCCAGCAGTCAACCGGGAAAAAACACCGGGGAGCTGTTTTTT
TRBJ1-1 | - | - | TRBV6-5 | CASRVTGVGEAFF | TGTGCCAGCAGAGTGACAGGTGTGGGTGAAGCTTTCTTT
TRBJ1-4 | - | TRBD1 | TRBV5-1 | CASSFTKKQGAVEKLFF | TGCGCCAGCAGCTTTACTAAGAAACAGGGGGCTGTTGAAAAACTGTTTTTT
TRBJ1-6 | - | TRBD1 | TRBV7-6 | CASSSQGTYNSPLHF | TGTGCCAGCAGCTCACAGGGGACCTATAATTCACCCCTCCACTTT
TRBJ2-3 | - | - | TRBV4-3 | CASSQVWTVTDTQYF | TGCGCCAGCAGCCAAGTCTGGACTGTCACAGATACGCAGTATTTT
TRBJ1-1 | - | - | TRBV18 | CASSPPSGYTEAFF | TGTGCCAGCTCACCACCGTCAGGGTACACTGAAGCTTTCTTT
TRBJ2-5 | once | TRBD1 | TRBV5-5 | CASSSPDRGIKTQYF | TGTGCCAGCAGCTCCCCGGACAGGGGGATAAAGACCCAGTACTTC
TRBJ1-1 | - | - | TRBV11-1 | CASSLETGRIGFF | TGTGCCAGCAGCTTAGAAACAGGGCGAATTGGTTTCTTT
TRBJ1-3 | once | - | TRBV5-1 | CASRRDLTSGNTIYF | TGCGCCAGCAGGAGGGACTTAACCTCTGGAAACACCATATATTTT
TRBJ1-6 | - | TRBD1 | TRBV6-1 | CASSVRQGDRGSPLHF | TGTGCCAGCAGTGTAAGACAGGGGGACCGAGGCTCACCCCTCCACTTT
TRBJ1-6 | - | TRBD1 | TRBV6-2/TRBV6-3 | CASTPRQGNSPLHF | TGTGCCAGCACCCCCAGACAGGGAAATTCACCCCTCCACTTT
TRBJ1-1 | - | TRBD1 | TRBV2 | CASSARGPNTEAFF | TGTGCCAGCAGTGCGAGGGGGCCCAACACTGAAGCTTTCTTT
TRBJ1-1 | - | - | TRBV29-1 | CSVAAGRAEAFF | TGCAGCGTTGCGGCAGGGAGGGCTGAAGCTTTCTTT